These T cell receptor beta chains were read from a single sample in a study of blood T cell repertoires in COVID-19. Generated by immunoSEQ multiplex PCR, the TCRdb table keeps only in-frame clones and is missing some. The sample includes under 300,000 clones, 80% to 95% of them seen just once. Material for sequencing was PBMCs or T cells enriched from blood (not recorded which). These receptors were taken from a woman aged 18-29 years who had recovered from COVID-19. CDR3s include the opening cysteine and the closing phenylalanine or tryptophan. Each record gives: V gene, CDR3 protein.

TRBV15 CATSRESIRGNDEQFF
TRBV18 CASSPQLHPDRNTEAFF
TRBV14 CASSPTRGARPLSEQYF
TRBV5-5 CASSSPGLAVYNEQFF
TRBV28 CASSFGTGVGYTF
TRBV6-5 CASSLYTVNTEAFF
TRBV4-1 CASSQASGRLGNQPQHF
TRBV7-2 CASSPGGGQYF
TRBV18 CASSPGSGTQPQHF
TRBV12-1 CASSFGTEDPTAEAFF
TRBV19 CASSDGLAGGWNTQYF
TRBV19 CASSKSIAGDYEQYF
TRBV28 CAAGRAGDNYGYTF
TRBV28 CASSSGTGGLHGYTF
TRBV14 CASSQGARGNGYTF
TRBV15 CATSRGRDRAFSSPLHF
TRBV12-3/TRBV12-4 CASSLTALDGYTF
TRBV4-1 CASSRFGAGGHEQYF
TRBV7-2 CASSFAGTGNQPQHF